This T cell receptor beta chain was sequenced in a study of shared clonotypes between healthy human individuals. Naive CD8 cells, CD45RO-negative and positively selected for CCR7, excluded terminally differentiated effector memory CD45RA+ cells. The CDR3 runs to 15 residues. V lost 4 bases and J 0 bases, leaving 12 bases between the germline ends. The germline V gene has CDR1 SNHLY and CDR2 FYNNEI. Clones were read by immunoSEQ multiplex PCR, and TCRdb kept only the in-frame ones, dropping some. The top ten hold 1.2% of the sample, which has 1.5 million to 2.5 million clones, 85% to 95% seen once. The sequenced material came from naive CD8+ T cells sorted from blood. The origin of this receptor is a man younger than 35 in good health. The V and J genes are TRBV2 and TRBJ2-5; no definite D call. The CDR3 coding sequence is TGTGCCAGCAGTGGGGCCGCCTCGAACCAAGAGACCCAGTACTTC. It translates to CASSGAASNQETQYF.